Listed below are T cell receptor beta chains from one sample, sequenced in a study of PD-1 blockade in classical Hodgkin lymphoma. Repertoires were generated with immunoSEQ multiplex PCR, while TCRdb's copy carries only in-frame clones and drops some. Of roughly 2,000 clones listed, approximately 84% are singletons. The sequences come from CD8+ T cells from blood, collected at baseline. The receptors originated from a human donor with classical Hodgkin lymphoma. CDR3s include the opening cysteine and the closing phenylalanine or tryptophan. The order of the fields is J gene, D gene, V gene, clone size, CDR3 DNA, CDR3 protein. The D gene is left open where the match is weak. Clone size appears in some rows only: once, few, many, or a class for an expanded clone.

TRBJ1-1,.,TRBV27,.,TGTGCCAGCAGTTTTTTTACTGGCACAGAAGCTTTCTTT,CASSFFTGTEAFF
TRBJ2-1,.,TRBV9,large,TGTGCCAGCAGCGTAACCGGCGGGACCTACAATGAGCAGTTCTTC,CASSVTGGTYNEQFF
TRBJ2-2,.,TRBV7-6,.,TGTGCCATACACAGGGCCACCGGGGAGCTGTTTTTT,CAIHRATGELFF
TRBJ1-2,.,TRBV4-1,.,TGCGCCAGCAGCCAAGAGGCAGCTGAAAGCTATGGCTACACCTTC,CASSQEAAESYGYTF
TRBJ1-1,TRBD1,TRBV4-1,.,TGCGCCAGCAGCCAAGGGAGGAACAGGGGGTCCTCGAACACTGAAGCTTTCTTT,CASSQGRNRGSSNTEAFF
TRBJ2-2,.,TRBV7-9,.,TGTGCCAGCAGCACCGGGGAGCTGTTTTTT,CASSTGELFF
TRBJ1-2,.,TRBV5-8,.,TGTGCCAGCAGCCCGACAGGAAACTATGGCTACACCTTC,CASSPTGNYGYTF
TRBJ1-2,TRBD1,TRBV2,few,TGTGCCAGCAGACTGGACAGGAGCGGCTACACCTTC,CASRLDRSGYTF
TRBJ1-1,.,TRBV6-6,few,TGTGCCAGCACCTCACTCAGGGGAACTACTGAAGCTTTCTTT,CASTSLRGTTEAFF
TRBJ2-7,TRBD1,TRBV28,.,TGTGCCAGCAGTGACCCCGGGACAGATTACGAGCAGTACTTC,CASSDPGTDYEQYF
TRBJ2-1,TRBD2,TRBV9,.,TGTGCCAGCAGCGTAGCCGGGACTAGCTACAATGAGCAGTTCTTC,CASSVAGTSYNEQFF
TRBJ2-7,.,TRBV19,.,TGTGCCAGTAGTGCTGGACAGCTCTACGAGCAGTACTTC,CASSAGQLYEQYF
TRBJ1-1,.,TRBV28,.,TGTGCCAGCAGTTGGGAGACAGAGAACACTGAAGCTTTCTTT,CASSWETENTEAFF
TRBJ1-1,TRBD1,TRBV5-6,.,TGTGCCAGCAGCTTGGTGGGGACAGACTCGAACACTGAAGCTTTCTTT,CASSLVGTDSNTEAFF
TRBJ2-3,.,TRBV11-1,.,TGTGCCAGCAGCGATTCGGATACGCAGTATTTT,CASSDSDTQYF